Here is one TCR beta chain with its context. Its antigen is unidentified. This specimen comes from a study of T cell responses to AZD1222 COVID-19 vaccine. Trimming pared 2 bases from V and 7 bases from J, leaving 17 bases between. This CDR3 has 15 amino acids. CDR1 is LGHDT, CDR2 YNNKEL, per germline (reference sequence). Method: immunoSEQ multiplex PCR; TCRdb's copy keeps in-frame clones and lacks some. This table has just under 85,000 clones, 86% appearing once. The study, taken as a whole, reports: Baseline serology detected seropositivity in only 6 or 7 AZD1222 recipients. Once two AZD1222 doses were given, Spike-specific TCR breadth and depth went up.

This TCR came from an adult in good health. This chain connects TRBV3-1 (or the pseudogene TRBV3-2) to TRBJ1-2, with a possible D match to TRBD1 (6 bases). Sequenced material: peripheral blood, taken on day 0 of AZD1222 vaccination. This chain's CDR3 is CASSQSPTGSSGYTF. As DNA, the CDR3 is TGTGCCAGCAGCCAAAGTCCCACAGGGTCATCTGGCTACACCTTC.